The 10 T cell receptor beta chains below come from one sample, sequenced in a study of technical replicates of blood from a few donors. Here immunoSEQ multiplex PCR was the method, and the copy in TCRdb shows in-frame clones only, minus some. The sample includes 55,000 to 80,000 clones, roughly 93% of them seen just once. Input material: T cells isolated from PBMCs. These receptors came from a human donor in good health.

CDR3 sequence reads: CASSQDRAGDYGYTF. CDR3 bases: TGCGCCAGCAGCCAAGATCGGGCAGGGGACTATGGCTACACCTTC. This chain connects TRBV4-1 to TRBJ1-2; D might be TRBD1 (6 bases). CDR1 is MGHRA, CDR2 YSYEKL, per germline. This CDR3 has 15 amino acids. The V end lost 0 bases, the J end lost 3 bases, and 11 bases lay between the germline ends.

The chain combines TRBV5-1 with TRBJ1-2; D may be TRBD1 (5 bases). CDR3 length equals 13 residues. The ends were cut back, 0 bases at V and 4 bases at J, with 7 bases in the middle. CDR1 and CDR2 (germline): SGHRS, YFSETQ. As DNA, the CDR3 is TGCGCCAGCAGCTTGGCGCAGGGCTATGGCTACACCTTC. Protein: CASSLAQGYGYTF.

V is TRBV29-1 and J is TRBJ2-5; 12 bases match TRBD2. This CDR3 contains 19 residues. V was clipped by 4 bases and J by 1 base; unmatched bases: 16. Germline CDR1 SQVTM, CDR2 ANQGSEA. The CDR3 is CSVATAGTSGSSLQETQYF. CDR3 coding DNA: TGCAGCGTTGCAACGGCCGGGACTAGCGGGTCATCCCTCCAAGAGACCCAGTACTTC.

Here the CDR3 DNA reads TGTGCCAGCAGTTTCCCGGACAGGGGAAGCACAGATACGCAGTATTTT. It specifies CASSFPDRGSTDTQYF. The chain combines TRBV28 with TRBJ2-3, with TRBD1 matching 9 bases. With 3 bases clipped from V and 0 bases from J, the junction kept 4 bases outside the gene matches. This CDR3 spans 16 amino acids. From germline, CDR1 is MDHEN and CDR2 SYDVKM.

The rearrangement joins TRBV5-1 to TRBJ2-6; D unresolved. The germline CDR1 and CDR2 sequences are SGHRS and YFSETQ. This CDR3 has 16 residues. The V end was cut by 6 bases, the J end by 1 base, with 14 bases between. The CDR3 region is CASINHYTSGANVLTF. In nucleotides, the CDR3 is TGCGCCAGCATCAACCACTACACATCTGGGGCCAACGTCCTGACTTTC.

CDR3 coding DNA: TGTGCCTGGAGTACGGACAAGACTGAAGCTTTCTTT. This encodes CAWSTDKTEAFF. The J gene is TRBJ1-1, the V gene TRBV30, with D possibly being TRBD1 (5 bases). Germline V CDR1 and CDR2: GTSNPN, SVGIG (reference sequence). With 2 bases removed from V and 5 bases from J, the gap between germline ends came to 9 bases. This CDR3 region has 12 residues.

The J gene is TRBJ1-5, the V gene TRBV4-2, with D hard to call. This CDR3 is built from 16 residues. Looked up from germline, CDR1 is LGHNA and CDR2 is YNFKEQ. V was shortened by 0 bases and J by 4 bases, with 13 bases between the two germline ends. The CDR3 loop reads CASSQDLVEFNQPQHF. The CDR3 region has the DNA TGTGCCAGCAGCCAAGATTTGGTGGAGTTTAATCAGCCCCAGCATTTT.

The rearrangement links TRBV4-1 to TRBJ1-1; possibly TRBD1 for D (5 bases). CDR1 is MGHRA and CDR2 is YSYEKL in the germline V gene. This CDR3 is built from 15 residues. The germline V and J ends were trimmed by 8 bases and 4 bases, with 20 bases remaining between them. CDR3 sequence (DNA): TGCGCCAGCTTTTCACTGGGGCAGGGTGGCACTGAAGCTTTCTTT. Amino acid sequence: CASFSLGQGGTEAFF.

V usage is TRBV28 and J usage is TRBJ2-7; 8 nucleotides line up with TRBD2. V gave up 6 bases and J gave up 3 bases; unmatched junction bases: 19. CDR3 size: 18 residues. Germline assignment: CDR1 MDHEN and CDR2 SYDVKM. The CDR3 loop is CASSRGDLTSGHHYEQYF. Written as DNA, the CDR3 is TGTGCCAGCAGCCGAGGTGACCTTACTAGCGGCCACCACTACGAGCAGTACTTC.

The CDR3 loop is CASSVGGGSEKLFF. The CDR3 region has the DNA TGTGCCAGCAGCGTAGGGGGGGGCAGCGAAAAACTGTTTTTT. The chain carries TRBV9 and TRBJ1-4; possibly TRBD1 for D (6 bases). Germline V gives CDR1 SGDLS, CDR2 YYNGEE. Trimming shortened V by 0 bases and J by 8 bases, and 11 bases separated the two germline ends. The CDR3 is 14 amino acids. Combining the CDR3 with reference TRBV9 and TRBJ1-4 gives the whole variable domain DSGVTQTPKHLITATGQRVTLRCSPRSGDLSVYWYQQSLDQGLQFLIQYYNGEERAKGNILERFSAQQFPDLHSELNLSSLELGDSALYFCASSVGGGSEKLFFGSGTQLSVL.